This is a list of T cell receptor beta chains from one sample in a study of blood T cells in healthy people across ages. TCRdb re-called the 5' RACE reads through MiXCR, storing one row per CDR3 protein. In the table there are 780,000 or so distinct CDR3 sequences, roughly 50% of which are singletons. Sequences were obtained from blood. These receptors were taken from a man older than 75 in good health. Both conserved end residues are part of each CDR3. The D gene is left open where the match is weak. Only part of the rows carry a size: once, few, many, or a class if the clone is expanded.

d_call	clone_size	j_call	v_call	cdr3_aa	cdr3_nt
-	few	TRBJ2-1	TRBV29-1	CSANTGPLDEQFF	TGCAGCGCGAACACCGGGCCCTTGGATGAGCAGTTCTTC
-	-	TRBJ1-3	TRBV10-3	CAIALDTPGNTIYF	TGTGCCATCGCCTTGGACACACCGGGAAACACCATATATTTT
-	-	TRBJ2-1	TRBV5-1	CASRQGDSYNEQFF	TGCGCCAGCAGACAAGGAGACAGCTACAATGAGCAGTTCTTC
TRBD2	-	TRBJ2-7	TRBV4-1	CASSQDSEGAGGSNSYNEQYF	TGCGCCAGCAGCCAAGATTCCGAGGGTGCGGGAGGGTCGAACTCCTACAATGAGCAGTACTTC
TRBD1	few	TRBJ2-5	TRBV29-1	CSVEGYGTGKAETQYF	TGCAGCGTTGAAGGATATGGGACAGGGAAGGCAGAGACCCAGTACTTC
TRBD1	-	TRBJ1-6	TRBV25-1	CASTGTDNSPLHF	TGTGCCAGCACCGGGACAGATAATTCACCCCTCCACTTT
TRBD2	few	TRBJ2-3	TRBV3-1	CASSQGTVSGSRRYAYF	TGTGCCAGCAGCCAAGGGACAGTGAGCGGGAGTAGAAGATACGCGTATTTT
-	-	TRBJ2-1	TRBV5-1	CASSLARPSYNEQFF	TGCGCCAGCAGCTTAGCTAGGCCCTCCTACAATGAGCAGTTCTTC
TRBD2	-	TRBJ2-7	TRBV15	CATSVPVGGDEQYF	TGTGCCACCAGCGTCCCAGTGGGAGGGGACGAGCAGTACTTC
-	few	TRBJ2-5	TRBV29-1	CSVGPSFETQYF	TGCAGCGTCGGACCCTCATTTGAGACCCAGTACTTC
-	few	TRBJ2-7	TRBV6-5	CASNKSFREQYF	TGTGCCAGCAACAAGTCTTTTCGCGAGCAGTACTTC
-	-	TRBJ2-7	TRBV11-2	CASSQGLRDYEQYF	TGTGCCAGCAGCCAGGGACTTCGGGACTACGAGCAGTACTTC
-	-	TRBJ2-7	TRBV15	CATSSLGLGVSSYEQYF	TGTGCCACCAGCAGCCTTGGTCTGGGGGTTAGCTCCTACGAGCAGTACTTC